This T cell receptor beta chain stems from a study of technical replicates of blood from a handful of donors (dated by TCRdb to about 2017). Comments on this clone: Its antigen is unknown. Base quality data are lacking; no much larger clone is found one base away.

V drops 6 bases and J drops 0 bases, leaving 14 bases in between. There are 15 amino acids in the CDR3, from cysteine to phenylalanine inclusive. The DNA shown is the 45-base CDR3, in frame from base 1. Taken from the germline V gene, the CDR1 and CDR2 loops are SNHLY and FYNNEI. The library was built by means of the immunoSEQ multiplex PCR assay. TCRdb obtained this table from immuneACCESS and retained in-frame rearrangements with V and J assigned. These tables miss some clones; where compared with another copy, unresolved V genes account for less than half of the shortfall, and the remainder is unexplained. Counted in this sample were 60,000 to 90,000 clones; around 97% of them appeared once. Roughly 0.17% of the sample is in the top ten clones.

The V gene is TRBV2 and the J gene is TRBJ1-2, with TRBD1 as a weak D call on 6 bases. The sequencing input was T cells isolated from PBMCs. This TCR was recovered from a human donor in good health. The DNA sequence is given as TGTGCCAGCAGAGGCCTAGGGGGTTCTAACTATGGCTACACCTTC. Its amino acids are CASRGLGGSNYGYTF.